This TCR beta chain was recovered during a study of blood T cell repertoires in COVID-19. Authors' methods: Estimation of nucleated cell counts relied on the amplification of reference gene primers. Method: immunoSEQ multiplex PCR; TCRdb's copy keeps in-frame clones and lacks some. From that table come the V and J calls and clone size; the DNA was used to work out D and trimming. This sample has 150,000 to 200,000 clones, with more than 90% found just once. V lost 0 bases and J lost 4, with 10 bases in between. Looked up from germline, CDR1 is LGHDT and CDR2 is YNNKEL (reference sequence). The CDR3 consists of 15 residues.

Material for sequencing was peripheral blood. The receptor was derived from a man between 60 and 75 years old with active or convalescent COVID-19. The chain joins TRBV3-1 (or the pseudogene TRBV3-2) to TRBJ2-1, with D tentatively TRBD2 (5 bases). CDR3 nucleotide sequence: TGTGCCAGCAGCCAAGATCTACTAGAATACAATGAGCAGTTCTTC. This encodes CASSQDLLEYNEQFF.